This T cell receptor (beta chain) was observed in a study of shared clonotypes between healthy human individuals. Study-level results: Memory subsets generally showed smaller estimated richness than naive subsets did. It was the non-shared clonotypes that had lower generation probabilities than clonotypes shared by all four donors.

Some clones are missing from TCRdb's copy, which holds only in-frame ones; the method was immunoSEQ multiplex PCR. The sample carries under 2.5 million clones, roughly 92% recorded once. In the CD4+ fraction, cells were divided into CD45RA+ naive and CD45RA-negative memory subsets. Turning to this clone: Its specificity is unknown.

The CDR3 loop spans 15 amino acids. Germline CDR1 reads ENHRY; CDR2 reads SYGVKD. Between the trimmed V and J ends, which lost 10 bases and 4 bases, there was a span of 22 bases. The sequence came from a young man in good health. Some clones in this sample may be carry-over from other donors' samples. The chain uses TRBV10-3 and TRBJ1-2; weak D call: TRBD1 (5 bases). Sequencing was carried out using naive CD4+ T cells from PBMCs. Subset indicated: CD45RA+ positively selected. CDR3 nucleotides: TGTGCCACAAGGTCCGGGACGGCTGCCCCCTATGGCTACACCTTC. It codes for CATRSGTAAPYGYTF.